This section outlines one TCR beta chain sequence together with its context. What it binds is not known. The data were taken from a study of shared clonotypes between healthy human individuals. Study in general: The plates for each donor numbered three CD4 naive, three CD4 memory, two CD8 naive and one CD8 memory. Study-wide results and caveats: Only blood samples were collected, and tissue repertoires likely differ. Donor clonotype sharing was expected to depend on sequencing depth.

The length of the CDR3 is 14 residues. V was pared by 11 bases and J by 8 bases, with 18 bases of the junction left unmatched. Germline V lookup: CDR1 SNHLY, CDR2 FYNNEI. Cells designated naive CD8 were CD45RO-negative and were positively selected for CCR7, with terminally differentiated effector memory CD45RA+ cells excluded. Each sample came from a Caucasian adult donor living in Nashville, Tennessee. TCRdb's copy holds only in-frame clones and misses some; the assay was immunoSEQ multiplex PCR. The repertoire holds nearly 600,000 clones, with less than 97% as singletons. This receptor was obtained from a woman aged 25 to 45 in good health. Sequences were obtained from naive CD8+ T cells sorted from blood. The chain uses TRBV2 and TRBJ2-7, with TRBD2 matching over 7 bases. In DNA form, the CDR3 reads TGTGCCGGGATAGCCCGGGGGGAGTCGACCCAGCAGTACTTC. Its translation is CAGIARGESTQQYF.